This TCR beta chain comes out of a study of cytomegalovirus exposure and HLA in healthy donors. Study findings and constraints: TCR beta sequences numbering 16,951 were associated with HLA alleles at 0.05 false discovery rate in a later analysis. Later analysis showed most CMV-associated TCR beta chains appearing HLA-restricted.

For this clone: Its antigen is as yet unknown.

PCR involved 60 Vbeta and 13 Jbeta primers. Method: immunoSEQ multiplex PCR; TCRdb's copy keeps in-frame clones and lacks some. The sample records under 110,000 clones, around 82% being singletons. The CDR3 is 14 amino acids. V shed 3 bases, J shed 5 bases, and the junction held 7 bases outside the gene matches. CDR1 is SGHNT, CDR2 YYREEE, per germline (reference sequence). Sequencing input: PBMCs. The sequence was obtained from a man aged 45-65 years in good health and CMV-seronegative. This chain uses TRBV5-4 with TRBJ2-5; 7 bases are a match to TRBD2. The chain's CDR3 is CASSSGTTRETQYF. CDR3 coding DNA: TGTGCCAGCAGCTCTGGGACTACCAGGGAGACCCAGTACTTC.